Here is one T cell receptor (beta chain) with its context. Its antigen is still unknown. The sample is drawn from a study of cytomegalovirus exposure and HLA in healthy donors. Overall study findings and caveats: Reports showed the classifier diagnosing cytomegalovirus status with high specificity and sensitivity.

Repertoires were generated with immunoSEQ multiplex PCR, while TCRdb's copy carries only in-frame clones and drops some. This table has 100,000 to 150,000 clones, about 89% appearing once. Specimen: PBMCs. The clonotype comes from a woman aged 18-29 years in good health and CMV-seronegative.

Here the CDR3 DNA reads TGCGCCAGCAGCCAAACCGGGACAGGGGCGATGAACACTGAAGCTTTCTTT. Translation gives CASSQTGTGAMNTEAFF. The genes are TRBV4-1 and TRBJ1-1; 10 positions agree with TRBD1. The CDR3 is made up of 17 amino acids. Trimming took 2 bases from V and 0 from J; bases not matched to a gene: 6. The V gene's germline CDR1 is MGHRA and CDR2 YSYEKL.